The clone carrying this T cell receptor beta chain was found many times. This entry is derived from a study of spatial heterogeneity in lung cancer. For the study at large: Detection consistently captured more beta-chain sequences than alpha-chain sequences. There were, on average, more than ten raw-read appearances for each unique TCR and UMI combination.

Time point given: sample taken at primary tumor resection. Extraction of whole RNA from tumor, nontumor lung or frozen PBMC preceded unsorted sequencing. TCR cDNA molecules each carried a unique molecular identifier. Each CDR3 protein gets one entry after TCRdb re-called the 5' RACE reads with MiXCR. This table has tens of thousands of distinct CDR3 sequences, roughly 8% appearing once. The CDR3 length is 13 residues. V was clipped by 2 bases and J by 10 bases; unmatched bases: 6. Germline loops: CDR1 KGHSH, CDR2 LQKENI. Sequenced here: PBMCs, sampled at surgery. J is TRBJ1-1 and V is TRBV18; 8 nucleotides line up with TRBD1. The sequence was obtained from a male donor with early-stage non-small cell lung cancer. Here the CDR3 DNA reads TGTGCCAGCTCACCAAACGGACAGGGAGTAGCTTTCTTT. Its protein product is CASSPNGQGVAFF.